This T cell receptor beta chain is drawn from a study of post-analysis software for immune sequencing data (dated by TCRdb to 2015 to 2017). General notes on the study: Relapsing-remitting, secondary progressive and progressive-relapsing multiple sclerosis were recorded as disease courses, and subtype annotation was lacking for some patients. The multiple sclerosis patient repertoires were compared with 11 previously published healthy control repertoires from donors aged about 6 to 26 years. A subset of samples was prepared in parallel using single-end sample barcoding, then pooled and co-amplified after Illumina adapter ligation.

A note on this clonotype: The target of this receptor is not known. One base away there is no much larger clone; base qualities are not given.

TCR beta repertoires were profiled from peripheral blood of 10 to 15 young patients with multiple sclerosis to demonstrate the VDJtools post-analysis software. The multiple sclerosis patients were children and adolescents ranging in age from about 6 to 16 years. The receptor library was made with PCR. Instrument used: Illumina HiSeq 2500. Unique molecular identifiers were incorporated into TCR beta cDNA libraries to reduce PCR and sequencing biases. Roughly 500,000 cDNA molecules were obtained for every 1 to 10 million input T cells, so each molecule roughly corresponded to one T cell. The patient libraries were prepared and sequenced using the same protocol as the earlier healthy control dataset. Samples belonging to the same batch were prepared together, multiplexed and sequenced on a shared HiSeq lane. The original methods were these. MIGEC handled the raw barcoded reads, throwing out single-read molecular identifier groups before consensus assembly and CDR3 extraction. Clonotype tables were post-analysed with VDJtools, and diversity was normalized by down-sampling all datasets to the smallest sample size. To correct batch-related cross-sample contamination, repertoire overlap clustering matched CDR3 amino acid sequences but not nucleotide sequences. TCRdb reprocessed the public reads (quality trimming at Q25 with fastp, clone calling with MiXCR) and kept in-frame beta chains. Identical CDR3 proteins give one entry, which carries the most common genes and DNA. The authors' filters were not applied to this entry. In this sample the table shows 180,000 or so distinct CDR3 sequences, roughly 30% of which occur a single time. The biggest ten clones account for approximately 3.6% of the sample.

General findings and caveats noted by the study authors: Four or five TRBV segments, including TRBV5-6, TRBV5-1 and TRBV20-1, were significantly more frequent in patients than controls. Compared with controls, multiple sclerosis patients had significantly lower normalized Chao1 diversity, a finding suggesting substantial peripheral T-cell clonal expansion. Strong co-clustering of samples prepared in the same batch was shown by direct clustering with F measure, prompting a batch-effect correction. The control group was slightly older than the multiple sclerosis patient group.

V loses 0 bases of germline sequence and J loses 1 base, and the interval between the two ends is 12 bases. Based on the germline V gene, the CDR1 and CDR2 sequences are MNHEY and SVGAGI. The CDR3 contains 16 residues, cysteine and phenylalanine counted. The retained sequence is limited to the CDR3, 48 bases, with the frame set at the first base. Sequencing used blood. The chain was built from TRBV6-5 and TRBJ1-1; perhaps TRBD1 is the D gene, with 5 bases matching. The receptor was derived from a girl aged 2-17 years with multiple sclerosis. The DNA sequence follows: TGTGCCAGCAGTTACTCACGCAGGGTGGGGAACACTGAAGCTTTCTTT. It specifies CASSYSRRVGNTEAFF.